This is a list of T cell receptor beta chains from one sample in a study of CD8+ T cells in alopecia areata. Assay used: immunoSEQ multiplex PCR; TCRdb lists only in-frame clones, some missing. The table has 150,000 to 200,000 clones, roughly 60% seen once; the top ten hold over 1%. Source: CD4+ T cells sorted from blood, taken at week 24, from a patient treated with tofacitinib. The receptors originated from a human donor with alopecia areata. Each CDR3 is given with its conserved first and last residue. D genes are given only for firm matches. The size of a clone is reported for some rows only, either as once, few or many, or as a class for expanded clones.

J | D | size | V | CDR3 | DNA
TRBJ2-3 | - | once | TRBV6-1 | CASSVKSSTDTQYF | TGTGCCAGCAGTGTTAAGTCGAGCACAGATACGCAGTATTTT
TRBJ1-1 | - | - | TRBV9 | CASSVIGGNTEAFF | TGTGCCAGCAGCGTTATAGGGGGAAACACTGAAGCTTTCTTT
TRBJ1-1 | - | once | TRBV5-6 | CASSRHSLAFF | TGTGCCAGCAGCCGTCACAGCCTAGCTTTCTTT
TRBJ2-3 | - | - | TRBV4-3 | CASSQDFTDTQYF | TGCGCCAGCAGCCAAGATTTCACAGATACGCAGTATTTT
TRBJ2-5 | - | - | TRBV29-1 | CSVDGTRGETQYF | TGCAGCGTAGACGGGACTCGGGGGGAGACCCAGTACTTC
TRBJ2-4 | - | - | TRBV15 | CATSRVLEGPKNIQYF | TGTGCCACCAGCAGAGTTCTGGAAGGCCCTAAAAACATTCAGTACTTC
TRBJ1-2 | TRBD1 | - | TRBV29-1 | CSVEGQGVLGYTF | TGCAGCGTTGAGGGACAGGGGGTGCTTGGCTACACCTTC
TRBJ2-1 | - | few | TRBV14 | CASSPMNAYNEQFF | TGTGCCAGCAGCCCTATGAATGCCTACAATGAGCAGTTCTTC
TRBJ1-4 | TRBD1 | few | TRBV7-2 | CASSLPGGGKLFF | TGTGCCAGCAGCTTACCAGGGGGAGGAAAACTGTTTTTT
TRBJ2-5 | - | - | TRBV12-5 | CASGLVQETQYF | TGTGCTAGTGGTTTGGTCCAAGAGACCCAGTACTTC
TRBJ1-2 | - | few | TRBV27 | CASSTGPGYGYTF | TGTGCCAGCAGTACAGGGCCGGGCTATGGCTACACCTTC
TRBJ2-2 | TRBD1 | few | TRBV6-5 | CASSLPGGSGELFF | TGTGCCAGCAGCCTGCCAGGGGGTTCCGGGGAGCTGTTTTTT
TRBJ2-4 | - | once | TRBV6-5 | CASSGMDKNIQYF | TGTGCCAGCAGCGGGATGGACAAAAACATTCAGTACTTC
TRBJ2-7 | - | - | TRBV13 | CASSLRREEQYF | TGTGCCAGCAGCTTACGGAGGGAGGAGCAGTACTTC
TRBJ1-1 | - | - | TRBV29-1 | CSVVKRTDTEAFF | TGCAGCGTGGTCAAAAGAACGGACACTGAAGCTTTCTTT
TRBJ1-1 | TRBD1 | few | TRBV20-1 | CRADRGNEAFF | TGCAGGGCCGACAGGGGGAATGAAGCTTTCTTT
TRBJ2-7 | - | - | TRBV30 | CACSNRGISYEQYF | TGTGCCTGCTCGAATCGGGGGATCTCCTACGAGCAGTACTTC
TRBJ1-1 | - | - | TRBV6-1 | CASKGEANLGTEAFF | TGTGCCAGCAAGGGTGAAGCAAACCTTGGGACTGAAGCTTTCTTT
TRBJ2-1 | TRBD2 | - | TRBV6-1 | CASSEQAGTYNEQFF | TGTGCCAGCAGTGAACAAGCGGGGACCTACAATGAGCAGTTCTTC
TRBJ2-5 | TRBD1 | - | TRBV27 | CASSFWDREETQYF | TGTGCCAGCAGTTTTTGGGACAGGGAAGAGACCCAGTACTTC
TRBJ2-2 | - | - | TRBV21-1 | CASSKHGELFF | TGTGCCAGCAGCAAGCACGGGGAGCTGTTTTTT
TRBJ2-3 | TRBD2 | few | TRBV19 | CAIAKTSAPDTQYF | TGTGCCATTGCTAAGACTAGCGCACCAGATACGCAGTATTTT
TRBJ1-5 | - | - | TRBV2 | CASSAEGRKQPQHF | TGTGCCAGCAGTGCGGAAGGGAGGAAGCAGCCCCAGCATTTT
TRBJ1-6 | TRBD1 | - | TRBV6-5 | CASSYRDSTSPLHF | TGTGCCAGCAGTTACCGGGACAGTACTTCACCCCTCCACTTT
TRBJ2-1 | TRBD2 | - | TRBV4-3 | CASSQESGENNEQFF | TGCGCCAGCAGCCAGGAAAGCGGGGAGAACAATGAGCAGTTCTTC
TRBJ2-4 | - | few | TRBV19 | CASAREGAKNIQYF | TGTGCCAGTGCTAGAGAAGGGGCCAAAAACATTCAGTACTTC
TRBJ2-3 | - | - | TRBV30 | CAWIPGQSTDTQYF | TGTGCCTGGATTCCGGGACAAAGCACAGATACGCAGTATTTT
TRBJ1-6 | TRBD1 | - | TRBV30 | CAWSPGTAYNSPLHF | TGTGCCTGGAGTCCCGGGACAGCCTATAATTCACCCCTCCACTTT
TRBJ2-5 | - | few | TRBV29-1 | CSAGDTETQYF | TGCAGCGCCGGGGACACGGAGACCCAGTACTTC
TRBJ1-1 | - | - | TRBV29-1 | CSVDPGVMNTEAFF | TGCAGCGTTGACCCAGGAGTTATGAACACTGAAGCTTTCTTT
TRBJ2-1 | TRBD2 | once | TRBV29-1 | CSVENSRTSGGRNYNEQFF | TGCAGCGTTGAGAATTCTCGGACTAGCGGGGGGAGGAACTACAATGAGCAGTTCTTC
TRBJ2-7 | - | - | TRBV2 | CASSALSSYEQYF | TGTGCCAGCAGTGCTCTGAGCTCCTACGAGCAGTACTTC
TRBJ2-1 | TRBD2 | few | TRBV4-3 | CASSQDSFTSGGTTKGNEQFF | TGCGCCAGCAGCCAAGATTCTTTTACTAGCGGGGGGACCACCAAGGGCAATGAGCAGTTCTTC
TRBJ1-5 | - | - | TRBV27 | CASSSNEGPQHF | TGTGCCAGCAGTTCCAACGAAGGGCCCCAGCATTTT
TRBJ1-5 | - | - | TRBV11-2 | CASSSDLYQPQHF | TGTGCCAGCAGCTCCGACCTTTACCAGCCCCAGCATTTT
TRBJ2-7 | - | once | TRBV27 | CASSPGLPYEQYF | TGTGCCAGCAGCCCGGGACTTCCCTACGAGCAGTACTTC
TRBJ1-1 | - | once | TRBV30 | CAWSVGRRGTEAFF | TGTGCCTGGAGTGTAGGCCGGCGGGGGACTGAAGCTTTCTTT
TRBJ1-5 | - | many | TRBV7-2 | CASSIRGNQPQHF | TGTGCCAGCAGCATAAGAGGCAATCAGCCCCAGCATTTT
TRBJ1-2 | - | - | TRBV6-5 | CASSKTGIGYGYTF | TGTGCCAGCAGCAAAACAGGGATAGGGTATGGCTACACCTTC
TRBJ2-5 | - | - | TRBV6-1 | CASSEGSDTGETQYF | TGTGCCAGCAGTGAAGGCTCAGATACGGGGGAGACCCAGTACTTC
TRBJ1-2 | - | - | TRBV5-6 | CASSLVGADGYTF | TGTGCCAGCAGCTTGGTGGGGGCGGATGGCTACACCTTC
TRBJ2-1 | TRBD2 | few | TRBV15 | CATSILAGLKNEQFF | TGTGCCACCAGTATCTTAGCGGGACTCAAGAATGAGCAGTTCTTC
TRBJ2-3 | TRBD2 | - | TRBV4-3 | CASSQDVGGTDTQYF | TGCGCCAGCAGCCAAGATGTGGGAGGGACAGATACGCAGTATTTT
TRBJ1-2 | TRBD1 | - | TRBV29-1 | CSVAFRPETGVFLDGYTF | TGCAGCGTTGCCTTCCGCCCCGAGACAGGGGTCTTTCTAGATGGCTACACCTTC
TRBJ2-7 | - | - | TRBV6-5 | CASGSGPYEQYF | TGTGCCAGCGGCAGCGGCCCCTACGAGCAGTACTTC
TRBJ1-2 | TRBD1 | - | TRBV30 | CAWTADRDYGYTF | TGTGCCTGGACCGCGGACAGGGACTATGGCTACACCTTC
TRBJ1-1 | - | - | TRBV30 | CAWNGNTEAFF | TGTGCCTGGAATGGGAACACTGAAGCTTTCTTT
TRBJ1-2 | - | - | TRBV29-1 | CSVEQNYGYTF | TGCAGCGTTGAACAGAACTATGGCTACACCTTC
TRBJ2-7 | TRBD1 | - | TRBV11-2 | CASSPGGSYEQYF | TGTGCCAGCAGCCCAGGGGGTTCCTACGAGCAGTACTTC
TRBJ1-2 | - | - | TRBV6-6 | CASSYRGTSYGYTF | TGTGCCAGCAGTTACCGCGGGACAAGCTATGGCTACACCTTC
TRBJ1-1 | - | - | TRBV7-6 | CASSLRTEAFF | TGTGCCAGCAGCTTGAGGACTGAAGCTTTCTTT